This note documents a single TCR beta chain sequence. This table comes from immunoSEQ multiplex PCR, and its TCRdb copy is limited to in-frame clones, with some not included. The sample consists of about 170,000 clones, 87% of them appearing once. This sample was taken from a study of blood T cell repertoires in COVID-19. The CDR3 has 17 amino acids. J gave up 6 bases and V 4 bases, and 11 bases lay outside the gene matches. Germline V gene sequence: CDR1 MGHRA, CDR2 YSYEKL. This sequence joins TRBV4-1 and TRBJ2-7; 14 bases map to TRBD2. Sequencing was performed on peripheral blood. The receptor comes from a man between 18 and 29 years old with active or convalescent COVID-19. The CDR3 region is CASSPRPGLAGVGEQYF. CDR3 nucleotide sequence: TGCGCCAGCAGCCCCCGCCCGGGACTAGCGGGAGTAGGCGAGCAGTACTTC.